This T cell receptor beta chain emerged from a study of OX40 agonist ivuxolimab in advanced cancers. Findings and limits, study-wide: Average numbers of expanded clones were greater in CD8+ T cells than in CD4+. The antigens recognized by the expanded peripheral T cells, that is their antigen specificity, were not determined. Relatively little clonal expansion, among the lowest observed, appeared in partial responders at 0.1-3.0 mg/kg. Several nonresponders also turned out to have low normalized T-cell clonal expansion.

With respect to this clone: Its specificity is unknown.

Produced via immunoSEQ multiplex PCR; TCRdb's table is partial and in-frame only. This table holds more than 100,000 clones, around nine tenths found once. This CDR3 contains 19 residues. V dropped 0 bases and J dropped 3; count of bases not matched to a gene: 8. Germline-derived CDR1 and CDR2 are SGHRS and YFSETQ. The specimen was CD4+ or CD8+ T cells sorted from blood, collected in a trial of the OX40 agonist ivuxolimab. The receptor was derived from an adult with an advanced solid tumor such as melanoma, head and neck, liver or kidney cancer. V and J are TRBV5-1 and TRBJ2-2; TRBD2 agrees at 13 bases. The CDR3, as DNA: TGCGCCAGCAGCTTGGGGACTAGCGGGAGTAGTAAGGACACCGGGGAGCTGTTTTTT. As protein: CASSLGTSGSSKDTGELFF.